This TCR beta chain was sequenced during a study of T cell responses to AZD1222 COVID-19 vaccine. Study-level points and caveats: Reports say nearly half of spike-specific TCRs go after unmutated variant regions. Repertoires in all cases were sampled only once the peak T cell response had passed.

The CDR3 has 15 residues. In germline, CDR1 is LNHDA, CDR2 SQIVND (reference sequence). The V and J ends lost 7 bases and 4 bases respectively, with 19 bases between them. A single count supports this clone. The target antigen is unknown. Clones were read by immunoSEQ multiplex PCR, and TCRdb kept only the in-frame ones, dropping some. The sample holds 130,000 or so clones; around 90% are singletons and the top ten take 4% to 5%. Source: peripheral blood, taken 28 days after the second dose of the MenACWY control vaccine. The rearrangement links TRBV19 to TRBJ2-5; a weak D match, TRBD1 (6 bases). The receptor comes from an adult who received the MenACWY meningococcal vaccine as a control. CDR3 sequence (DNA): TGTGCCAGTACCTACAGACAGGTCCCCCCAGAGACCCAGTACTTC. Its translation: CASTYRQVPPETQYF.